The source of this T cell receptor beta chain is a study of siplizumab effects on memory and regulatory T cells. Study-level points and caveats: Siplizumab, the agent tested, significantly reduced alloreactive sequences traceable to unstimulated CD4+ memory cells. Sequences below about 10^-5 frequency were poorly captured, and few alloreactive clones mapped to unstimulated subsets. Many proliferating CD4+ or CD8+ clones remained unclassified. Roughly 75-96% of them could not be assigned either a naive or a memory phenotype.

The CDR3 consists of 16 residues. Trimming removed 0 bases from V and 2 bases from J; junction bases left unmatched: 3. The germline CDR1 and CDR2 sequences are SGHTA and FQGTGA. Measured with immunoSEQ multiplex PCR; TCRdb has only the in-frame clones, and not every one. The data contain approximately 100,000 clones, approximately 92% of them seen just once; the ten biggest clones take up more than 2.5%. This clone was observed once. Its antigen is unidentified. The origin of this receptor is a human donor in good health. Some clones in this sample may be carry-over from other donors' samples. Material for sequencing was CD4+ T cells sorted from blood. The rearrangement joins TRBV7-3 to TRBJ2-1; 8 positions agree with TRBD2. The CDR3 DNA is TGTGCCAGCAGCTTAACGAGCGGGGGCACCTACAATGAGCAGTTCTTC. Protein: CASSLTSGGTYNEQFF.